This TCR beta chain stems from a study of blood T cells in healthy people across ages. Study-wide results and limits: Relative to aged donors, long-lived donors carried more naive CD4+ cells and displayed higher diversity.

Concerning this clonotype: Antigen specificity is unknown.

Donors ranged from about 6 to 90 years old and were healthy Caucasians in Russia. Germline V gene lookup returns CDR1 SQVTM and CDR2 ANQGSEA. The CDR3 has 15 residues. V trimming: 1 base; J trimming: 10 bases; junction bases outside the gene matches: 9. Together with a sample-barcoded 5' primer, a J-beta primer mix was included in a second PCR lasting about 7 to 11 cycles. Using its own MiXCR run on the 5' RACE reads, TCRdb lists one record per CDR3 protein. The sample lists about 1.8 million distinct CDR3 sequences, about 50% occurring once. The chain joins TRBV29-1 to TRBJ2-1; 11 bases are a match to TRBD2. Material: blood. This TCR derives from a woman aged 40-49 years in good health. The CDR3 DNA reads TGCAGCGTTGAAGGGATCTTAGCGGGGGGGCCCGAGCAGTTCTTC. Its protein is CSVEGILAGGPEQFF.